In this sample, the clone carrying this T cell receptor beta chain turned up many times. The antigen is unknown. The sample comes from a study of T cells after yellow fever vaccination. Study in general: Fractions with few cells were prepared using SMART-Seq v4 Ultra Low Input.

In making TCR cDNA, 5'RACE template switching added a universal primer site and UMIs to it. TCRdb re-called the 5' RACE reads through MiXCR, storing one row per CDR3 protein. The sample has about 130,000 distinct CDR3 sequences, more than 6.5% seen once. Study-wide points: The study noted that FACS-sorted repertoires could contain abundant clonotypes contaminating from the bulk population.

The CDR3 is made up of 14 amino acids. The V gene's germline CDR1 is SGHTA and CDR2 FQGNSA. V was trimmed by 5 bases and J by 0 bases, leaving 10 bases between them. This receptor was taken from a man aged 18 to 29 who received the YFV17D yellow fever vaccine. J is TRBJ1-2 and V is TRBV7-2; maybe TRBD1 (6 bases). The sequencing here drew on CD4+ T cells sorted from PBMCs, taken 10 to 11 days after the first yellow fever vaccination. CDR3 DNA sequence: TGTGCCAGCAGCACCGGACAGCCTAACTATGGCTACACCTTC. This codes for CASSTGQPNYGYTF. The variable domain in full, completed from reference TRBV7-2 and TRBJ1-2, reads GAGVSQSPSNKVTEKGKDVELRCDPISGHTALYWYRQSLGQGLEFLIYFQGNSAPDKSGLPSDRFSAERTGGSVSTLTIQRTQQEDSAVYLCASSTGQPNYGYTFGSGTRLTVV.